The 2 T cell receptor beta chains below come from one sample, sequenced in a study of blood T cells in healthy people across ages. The use of a sample-barcoded 5' primer and a J-beta primer mix characterized a second PCR of about 6 to 12 cycles. A single record per CDR3 protein comes from TCRdb applying MiXCR to the 5' RACE reads. The sample holds about 1.8 million distinct CDR3 sequences, about 50% seen once. The sequenced material came from blood. The source is a woman between 35 and 50 years old in good health.

The gene calls are TRBV24-1 and TRBJ2-5; 10 bases align to TRBD1. The germline V gene has CDR1 KGHDR and CDR2 SFDVKD. The CDR3 has 17 amino acids. The V gene end was trimmed by 4 bases and the J gene end by 3 bases; junction bases not matched to a gene: 10. Here the CDR3 DNA reads TGTGCCACCAGTGACCTAGGACAGGGGGTTTTGGAAGAGACCCAGTACTTC. The encoded protein is CATSDLGQGVLEETQYF.

For the CDR3, the DNA is TGTGCCAGCTCATTCCGACCAGGGACTAACACTGAAGCTTTCTTT. This gives the protein CASSFRPGTNTEAFF. The V and J genes are TRBV18 and TRBJ1-1, with D perhaps TRBD1 (5 bases). Between the trimmed V and J ends, which lost 5 bases and 2 bases, there was a span of 15 bases. This CDR3 comprises 15 residues. The germline gives CDR1 KGHSH, CDR2 LQKENI.